This passage covers 30 T cell receptor beta chains from one sample sequenced in a study of shared clonotypes between healthy human individuals (TCRdb year 2020). The library was made by the immunoSEQ multiplex PCR assay. Not all clones reach the TCRdb copy of this immuneACCESS table, which keeps in-frame sequences only. Checked studies attribute under half of the gap to unresolved V genes and leave the rest unexplained. In all, the sample holds a few million clones, and 95% of those were seen once. The ten largest clones represent roughly 0.13% of the sample. The source material was naive CD4+ T cells sorted from blood. The cell subset or site label corresponds to: CD45RA+ positively selected. Receptors originate from a man between 18 and 29 years old in good health.

This rearrangement joins TRBV27 to TRBJ2-1; D is unresolved. Germline V CDR1 and CDR2: MNHEY, SMNVEV (reference sequence). The CDR3 has 14 amino acids. Trimming took off 5 bases at V and 7 bases at J, with 15 bases between the two ends. This chain's CDR3 is CASSRAPLGNEQFF. The CDR3 nucleotides are TGTGCCAGCAGTCGGGCGCCCCTAGGGAATGAGCAGTTCTTC.

V usage is TRBV10-3 and J usage is TRBJ1-2, with D possibly matching TRBD1 (6 bases). The CDR3 has 12 residues. Germline CDR1 reads ENHRY; CDR2 reads SYGVKD. Trimming pared 7 bases from V and 6 bases from J, leaving 12 bases between. This CDR3 is CAITQGKDGYTF. In DNA form, the CDR3 reads TGTGCCATCACCCAGGGGAAGGATGGCTACACCTTC.

The V gene is TRBV5-4, the J gene TRBJ1-3; a possible D gene is TRBD1 (5 bases). Trimming took off 4 bases at V and 0 bases at J, with 5 bases between the two ends. Per the germline V gene, CDR1 is SGHNT and CDR2 is YYREEE (reference sequence). The CDR3 runs 13 residues. CDR3 in DNA: TGTGCCAGCAGCGGGGGCTCTGGAAACACCATATATTTT. Translating gives CASSGGSGNTIYF.

The gene calls are TRBV6-6 and TRBJ2-7; no clear D gene. The germline V and J ends were trimmed by 6 bases and 4 bases, with 16 bases remaining between them. This CDR3 contains 14 residues. Germline V gene data show CDR1 as MNHNY and CDR2 as SVGAGI (reference sequence). The CDR3 spells CASSLTLGSYEQYF. Here the CDR3 DNA reads TGTGCCAGCAGCCTGACCCTAGGGTCGTACGAGCAGTACTTC.

A word on this clone: The sample carries other DNA sequences with the same CDR3. The chain recombines TRBV18 with TRBJ2-2; D gene uncertain. There are 12 residues in the CDR3. V dropped 1 base and J dropped 5 bases, with 2 bases sitting between them. The germline CDR1 and CDR2 sequences are KGHSH and LQKENI. The CDR3 DNA reads as TGTGCCAGCTCACCACTAACCGGGGAGCTGTTTTTT. Translated, it gives CASSPLTGELFF.

This sequence joins TRBV5-4 and TRBJ2-3; TRBD2 might be the D (5 bases). The CDR3 has 14 residues. Between the trimmed V and J ends, which lost 2 bases and 3 bases, there was a span of 10 bases. Germline lookup yields CDR1 SGHNT and CDR2 YYREEE (reference sequence). CDR3 sequence reads: CASSFTGDTDTQYF. The CDR3 DNA sequence: TGTGCCAGCAGCTTCACCGGGGATACAGATACGCAGTATTTT.

The count of this clone is one. Different DNA sequences within this sample yield the same CDR3. This sequence joins TRBV11-2 and TRBJ2-3; 9 bases align to TRBD2. CDR1 SGHAT and CDR2 FQNNGV come from the germline V gene. This CDR3 has 15 residues. With V trimmed by 3 bases and J by 1 base, 2 bases remained unmatched. The CDR3 nucleotides read TGTGCCAGCAGCTTTATAGCGGGAGGCACAGATACGCAGTATTTT. Encoded protein: CASSFIAGGTDTQYF.

The V call is TRBV11-2, the J call TRBJ2-5; D is possibly TRBD2 (5 bases). Germline V gene lookup returns CDR1 SGHAT and CDR2 FQNNGV. The CDR3 loop spans 15 amino acids. Trimming shortened V by 1 base and J by 4 bases, and 13 bases separated the two germline ends. As DNA, the CDR3 is TGTGCCAGCAGCTTAGCGCCCGCTGGGAGAGAGACCCAGTACTTC. It yields the protein CASSLAPAGRETQYF.

The rearrangement joins TRBV29-1 to TRBJ2-1, with TRBD1 identical over 7 bases. The CDR3 sequence is 11 residues long. Trimming took 2 bases from V and 9 from J; bases not matched to a gene: 1. Germline V gives CDR1 SQVTM, CDR2 ANQGSEA. The CDR3 nucleotides are TGCAGCGTTGAAAGGGGGCGTGAGCAGTTCTTC. Translated: CSVERGREQFF.

This CDR3 is CATSRDRGLEEPQHF. For the CDR3, the DNA is TGTGCCACCAGCAGAGACAGGGGCTTGGAGGAGCCCCAGCATTTT. This sequence joins TRBV15 and TRBJ1-5, with D perhaps matching TRBD1 (6 bases). Germline values: CDR1 LNHNV, CDR2 YYDKDF (reference sequence). The CDR3 extends over 15 amino acids. Trimming cost V 0 bases and J 8 bases, with 14 bases left between them. Supplemented by reference TRBV15 and TRBJ1-5, the full variable domain reads DAMVIQNPRYQVTQFGKPVTLSCSQTLNHNVMYWYQQKSSQAPKLLFHYYDKDFNNEADTPDNFQSRRPNTSFCFLDIRSPGLGDTAMYLCATSRDRGLEEPQHFGDGTRLSIL.

The chain is built from TRBV5-4 and TRBJ2-5; 8 bases map to TRBD1. The trim removed 2 bases at V and 5 bases at J, leaving 11 bases unmatched. Germline V lookup: CDR1 SGHNT, CDR2 YYREEE (reference sequence). The CDR3 runs to 16 residues. The CDR3: CASSLNRDRKSETQYF. DNA of the CDR3: TGTGCCAGCAGCTTAAACCGGGACAGGAAATCGGAGACCCAGTACTTC.

V and J are TRBV5-6 and TRBJ2-7; D might be TRBD2 (6 bases). V was trimmed by 0 bases and J by 5 bases, leaving 15 bases between them. The CDR3 sequence is 15 residues long. Germline CDR1 SGHDT, CDR2 YYEEEE. The CDR3 DNA sequence: TGTGCCAGCAGCTTGGGGGATGGACTACTACACGAGCAGTACTTC. This encodes CASSLGDGLLHEQYF.

This clone was recorded once. This chain joins TRBV30 and TRBJ2-5, with D perhaps given as TRBD1 or TRBD2 (5 bases each). This CDR3 region has 12 residues. Trimming pared 0 bases from V and 9 bases from J, leaving 11 bases between. CDR1 and CDR2 from the germline V gene are GTSNPN and SVGIG (reference sequence). The CDR3 loop reads CAWSVGESAQYF. In nucleotides, the CDR3 is TGTGCCTGGAGTGTAGGGGAGTCGGCCCAGTACTTC.

The CDR3 nucleotides read TGTGCCAGCAGCCACGCGACGCCGAACACCGGGGAGCTGTTTTTT. Its protein is CASSHATPNTGELFF. The chain employs TRBV4-2 and TRBJ2-2; D gene unclear. The germline V gene encodes CDR1 LGHNA and CDR2 YNFKEQ. Deletions cut 3 bases from V and 0 bases from J, with 8 bases between. There are 15 residues in the CDR3.

The J gene is TRBJ2-1, the V gene TRBV7-9, with a possible D match to TRBD1 (5 bases). The germline V and J ends were trimmed by 6 bases and 5 bases, with 8 bases remaining between them. Germline values: CDR1 SEHNR, CDR2 FQNEAQ (reference sequence). The CDR3 contains 12 residues. The CDR3 nucleotides read TGTGCCAGCAGACAGGAAAACAATGAGCAGTTCTTC. This encodes CASRQENNEQFF. The complete variable domain, with remaining parts taken from reference TRBV7-9 and TRBJ2-1, reads DTGVSQNPRHKITKRGQNVTFRCDPISEHNRLYWYRQTLGQGPEFLTYFQNEAQLEKSRLLSDRFSAERPKGSFSTLEIQRTEQGDSAMYLCASRQENNEQFFGPGTRLTVL.

This clone was found once. V gene TRBV25-1 combines with J gene TRBJ1-5, with 7 bases fitting TRBD1. Trimming cost V 4 bases and J 7 bases; bases outside gene matches: 4. This CDR3 is 13 amino acids long. CDR1 and CDR2 (germline): MGHDK, SYGVNS. Here the CDR3 reads CASSGQGDQPQHF. The CDR3 DNA reads TGTGCCAGCAGTGGACAGGGCGACCAGCCCCAGCATTTT.

The CDR3 DNA reads as TGTGCCAGCAGTGAAATTCAAACTGAAGCTTTCTTT. It specifies CASSEIQTEAFF. The rearrangement links TRBV2 to TRBJ1-1; D not resolved. The germline V gene has CDR1 SNHLY and CDR2 FYNNEI. CDR3 length: 12 amino acids. Trimming shortened V by 2 bases and J by 5 bases, and 6 bases separated the two germline ends.

The chain employs TRBV2 and TRBJ2-1; 14 bases agree with TRBD2. V lost 6 bases and J lost 8; bases outside the gene matches: 18. Germline lookup yields CDR1 SNHLY and CDR2 FYNNEI. The CDR3 is made up of 19 amino acids. The CDR3 DNA follows: TGTGCCAGCAGGAGCGGGGGACTAGCGGGAGACCGGGAGCGGGATGAGCAGTTCTTC. It encodes CASRSGGLAGDRERDEQFF.

This clone was seen once. The chain recombines TRBV9 with TRBJ1-3; TRBD1 is a possible D gene (5 bases). This CDR3 is built from 15 residues. V lost 3 bases and J 4 bases, leaving 14 bases between the germline ends. Germline CDR1 and CDR2: SGDLS and YYNGEE. Written as DNA, the CDR3 is TGTGCCAGCAGCGGGCTCGGGGGATCGGGAAACACCATATATTTT. It translates to CASSGLGGSGNTIYF. Looking up the rest from reference TRBV9 and TRBJ1-3 gives the full variable domain: DSGVTQTPKHLITATGQRVTLRCSPRSGDLSVYWYQQSLDQGLQFLIQYYNGEERAKGNILERFSAQQFPDLHSELNLSSLELGDSALYFCASSGLGGSGNTIYFGEGSWLTVV.

The J gene is TRBJ2-3, the V gene TRBV9, with 8 bases fitting TRBD2. Germline V gene data show CDR1 as SGDLS and CDR2 as YYNGEE. V trimming: 4 bases; J trimming: 0 bases; junction bases outside the gene matches: 7. CDR3 length equals 16 residues. For the CDR3, the DNA is TGTGCCAGCAGCCTAACGGGGGGGGCCAGCACAGATACGCAGTATTTT. Translation: CASSLTGGASTDTQYF.

On this clone itself: This specimen includes other DNA sequences encoding the same CDR3. The chain employs TRBV6-5 and TRBJ1-3; D gene ambiguous. This CDR3 has 12 amino acids. The germline V and J ends were trimmed by 8 bases and 0 bases, with 5 bases remaining between them. CDR1 MNHEY and CDR2 SVGAGI come from the germline V gene. DNA for the CDR3: TGTGCCAGCCGGTCCTCTGGAAACACCATATATTTT. It yields the protein CASRSSGNTIYF.

The chain uses TRBV19 and TRBJ2-7; 9 nucleotides agree with TRBD2. Germline lookup yields CDR1 LNHDA and CDR2 SQIVND (reference sequence). The CDR3 extends over 17 amino acids. V trimming: 5 bases; J trimming: 0 bases; junction bases outside the gene matches: 11. CDR3 DNA sequence: TGTGCCAGTAGTCCCATACCCTATAGCGGGAGCTCCTACGAGCAGTACTTC. Its protein product is CASSPIPYSGSSYEQYF.

This clone was seen just once. The V gene is TRBV15, the J gene TRBJ2-1, with a tentative D call TRBD2 (5 bases). Germline CDR1 LNHNV, CDR2 YYDKDF (reference sequence). This CDR3 is built from 15 residues. The germline V and J ends were trimmed by 1 base and 0 bases, with 7 bases remaining between them. CDR3 DNA sequence: TGTGCCACCAGCAGAGCCGGGAACTCCTACAATGAGCAGTTCTTC. Protein: CATSRAGNSYNEQFF.

About this clone itself: The sample holds other DNA sequences that translate to the same CDR3. The chain has TRBV30 and TRBJ1-4; weak D call: TRBD1 (6 bases). Trimming shortened V by 3 bases and J by 2 bases, and 7 bases separated the two germline ends. Germline V CDR1 and CDR2: GTSNPN, SVGIG (reference sequence). The CDR3 is 13 residues long. CDR3 nucleotide sequence: TGTGCCTGGAGGGGGGCCACTAATGAAAAACTGTTTTTT. It encodes CAWRGATNEKLFF.

The chain is built from TRBV5-1 and TRBJ2-7, with 8 bases that match TRBD1. V shed 4 bases and J 4 bases; nucleotides not matched to a gene: 10. Germline V gives CDR1 SGHRS, CDR2 YFSETQ. This CDR3 contains 15 residues. The CDR3 reads CASSPAGTGSYEQYF. The DNA of the CDR3 is TGCGCCAGCAGCCCCGCCGGGACAGGTTCATACGAGCAGTACTTC.

The rearrangement links TRBV27 to TRBJ1-1; 8 positions agree with TRBD1. Trimming at V came to 6 bases and at J to 1 base, leaving 7 bases not matched to a gene. The length of the CDR3 is 15 residues. The germline gives CDR1 MNHEY, CDR2 SMNVEV (reference sequence). In nucleotides, the CDR3 is TGTGCCAGCAGCTCAGGGGGCGCCCCGAACACTGAAGCTTTCTTT. Its protein product is CASSSGGAPNTEAFF.

V usage is TRBV6-1 and J usage is TRBJ2-5; D gene uncertain. The V gene's germline CDR1 is MNHNS and CDR2 SASEGT. This CDR3 region has 13 residues. V dropped 6 bases and J dropped 2 bases, with 10 bases sitting between them. CDR3 DNA sequence: TGTGCCAGCAGCCCCCGGCCTCAAGAGACCCAGTACTTC. This translates into CASSPRPQETQYF.

CDR3 sequence: CASSPVGWNGETQYF. CDR3 sequence (DNA): TGTGCCAGCAGCCCCGTTGGGTGGAACGGGGAGACCCAGTACTTC. V is TRBV7-2 and J is TRBJ2-5; D unresolved. The germline V gene has CDR1 SGHTA and CDR2 FQGNSA. This CDR3 has 15 residues. Trimming shortened V by 5 bases and J by 5 bases, and 18 bases separated the two germline ends. Looking up the rest from reference TRBV7-2 and TRBJ2-5 gives the full variable domain: GAGVSQSPSNKVTEKGKDVELRCDPISGHTALYWYRQSLGQGLEFLIYFQGNSAPDKSGLPSDRFSAERTGGSVSTLTIQRTQQEDSAVYLCASSPVGWNGETQYFGPGTRLLVL.

The chain is built from TRBV19 and TRBJ1-6; weak D call: TRBD1 (5 bases). V was trimmed by 6 bases and J by 5 bases, leaving 11 bases between them. CDR1 is LNHDA and CDR2 is SQIVND in the germline V gene (reference sequence). The CDR3 spans 14 residues. CDR3 protein: CASRPGTNNSPLHF. The CDR3 coding sequence is TGTGCCAGTAGACCAGGGACGAATAATTCACCCCTCCACTTT.

This chain uses TRBV28 with TRBJ2-3; 7 bases map to TRBD1. CDR1 is MDHEN and CDR2 is SYDVKM in the germline V gene. The CDR3 covers 17 residues. J gave up 0 bases and V 7 bases, and 13 bases lay outside the gene matches. Here the CDR3 DNA reads TGTGCCAGCACCCCGACCCCGGGACAGACTAGCACAGATACGCAGTATTTT. This gives the protein CASTPTPGQTSTDTQYF.